A single sample gave rise to the 13 T cell receptor beta chains below, sequenced in a study of cytomegalovirus exposure and HLA in healthy donors. The PCR was carried out with 60 Vbeta primers and 13 Jbeta primers. Generated by immunoSEQ multiplex PCR, the TCRdb table keeps only in-frame clones and is missing some. Of over 100,000 clones listed, around 74% are singletons. Sequencing was performed on PBMCs. The receptors were gathered from a man under 40 in good health and CMV-seropositive.

The V and J genes are TRBV18 and TRBJ1-1; no reliable D call. Per germline, CDR1 KGHSH and CDR2 LQKENI. Between the trimmed V and J ends, which lost 3 bases and 2 bases, there was a span of 4 bases. The CDR3 spans 12 residues. The CDR3 DNA follows: TGTGCCAGCTCACCGAGAAACACTGAAGCTTTCTTT. Amino acid sequence: CASSPRNTEAFF.

This chain links TRBV5-6 with TRBJ1-6; 7 positions match TRBD1. V was pared by 6 bases and J by 7 bases, with 7 bases of the junction left unmatched. In germline, CDR1 is SGHDT, CDR2 YYEEEE. The CDR3 runs to 14 residues. The CDR3 sequence is CASNDLTGNSPLHF. Here the CDR3 DNA reads TGTGCCAGCAACGATTTGACAGGGAATTCACCCCTCCACTTT.

This rearrangement joins TRBV2 to TRBJ1-4; 9 nucleotides agree with TRBD1. V trimming: 6 bases; J trimming: 8 bases; junction bases outside the gene matches: 10. Germline V gives CDR1 SNHLY, CDR2 FYNNEI. The CDR3 runs to 15 residues. The CDR3 sequence is CASRVLTGGYEKLFF. The CDR3 nucleotides are TGTGCCAGCAGGGTACTCACAGGGGGCTACGAAAAACTGTTTTTT.

This clone appeared once. The V call is TRBV5-5, the J call TRBJ2-7; the match to TRBD2 covers 10 bases. The CDR3 runs 17 residues. V trimming: 0 bases; J trimming: 4 bases; junction bases outside the gene matches: 10. Germline CDR1 reads SGHKS; CDR2 reads YYEKEE (reference sequence). The CDR3 DNA reads TGTGCCAGCAGCTTGGATCCTAGCGGGGGAATCTTTTACGAGCAGTACTTC. Translating it yields CASSLDPSGGIFYEQYF.

V and J are TRBV29-1 and TRBJ2-7, with TRBD1 identical over 11 bases. V gave up 5 bases and J gave up 1 base; unmatched junction bases: 4. This CDR3 spans 14 amino acids. Germline lookup yields CDR1 SQVTM and CDR2 ANQGSEA. CDR3 sequence reads: CSVRTGGRSYEQYF. DNA of the CDR3: TGCAGCGTTCGGACAGGGGGCAGATCCTACGAGCAGTACTTC.

The J gene is TRBJ1-5, the V gene TRBV15; 8 bases line up with TRBD1. The CDR3 contains 16 residues. CDR1 and CDR2 from the germline V gene are LNHNV and YYDKDF (reference sequence). J was trimmed by 5 bases and V by 0 bases; bases with no gene match: 6. This CDR3 is CATSRDPDRVDQPQHF. In DNA, the CDR3 is TGTGCCACCAGCAGAGATCCGGACAGGGTAGATCAGCCCCAGCATTTT. Using reference TRBV15 and TRBJ1-5 for the parts outside the CDR3, the full variable domain is DAMVIQNPRYQVTQFGKPVTLSCSQTLNHNVMYWYQQKSSQAPKLLFHYYDKDFNNEADTPDNFQSRRPNTSFCFLDIRSPGLGDTAMYLCATSRDPDRVDQPQHFGDGTRLSIL.

V gene TRBV2 combines with J gene TRBJ2-7; D is perhaps TRBD2 (6 bases). The germline V and J ends were trimmed by 4 bases and 2 bases, with 24 bases remaining between them. Germline assignment: CDR1 SNHLY and CDR2 FYNNEI. This CDR3 has 18 residues. This CDR3 reads CASSGMIVVTGRPYEQYF. As DNA, the CDR3 is TGTGCCAGCAGTGGAATGATCGTCGTGACGGGGAGGCCCTACGAGCAGTACTTC.

The CDR3 protein is CASRRGTYISGANVLTF. Here the CDR3 DNA reads TGCGCCAGCAGGCGGGGGACCTACATCTCTGGGGCCAACGTCCTGACTTTC. This chain uses TRBV5-1 with TRBJ2-6; 7 bases are a match to TRBD2. The CDR3 contains 17 residues. V trimming: 5 bases; J trimming: 0 bases; junction bases outside the gene matches: 8. Germline V gene data show CDR1 as SGHRS and CDR2 as YFSETQ.

The rearrangement joins TRBV9 to TRBJ1-1; D might be TRBD1 (6 bases). CDR3 length: 13 residues. The germline CDR1 and CDR2 sequences are SGDLS and YYNGEE. The germline V and J ends were trimmed by 7 bases and 0 bases, with 10 bases remaining between them. CDR3 bases: TGTGCCAGCCGCAGGGGCATGAACACTGAAGCTTTCTTT. Its translation is CASRRGMNTEAFF. The complete variable domain, with remaining parts taken from reference TRBV9 and TRBJ1-1, reads DSGVTQTPKHLITATGQRVTLRCSPRSGDLSVYWYQQSLDQGLQFLIQYYNGEERAKGNILERFSAQQFPDLHSELNLSSLELGDSALYFCASRRGMNTEAFFGQGTRLTVV.

The V gene is TRBV9, the J gene TRBJ1-1, with D possibly matching TRBD1 (5 bases). Per germline, CDR1 SGDLS and CDR2 YYNGEE. The CDR3 sequence is 15 residues long. V shed 0 bases and J shed 1 base, with 10 bases lying between them. The CDR3 sequence: CASSVVGVQNTEAFF. Here the CDR3 DNA reads TGTGCCAGCAGCGTAGTAGGGGTTCAGAACACTGAAGCTTTCTTT.

This clone was seen only once. The CDR3 DNA is TGTGCCAGCAGCTACGGGACTAGCGGGGGGGCCTACAATGAGCAGTTCTTC. Residues: CASSYGTSGGAYNEQFF. The genes are TRBV5-4 and TRBJ2-1; 16 bases are a match to TRBD2. V gave up 3 bases and J gave up 2 bases; unmatched junction bases: 2. CDR1 SGHNT and CDR2 YYREEE come from the germline V gene (reference sequence). The CDR3 totals 17 residues.

The J gene is TRBJ1-6, the V gene TRBV5-5, with 11 nucleotides matching TRBD1. Germline trimming cut 3 bases from V and 8 bases from J; bases unmatched to any gene: 10. The germline CDR1 and CDR2 sequences are SGHKS and YYEKEE (reference sequence). This CDR3 has 17 amino acids. Written as DNA, the CDR3 is TGTGCCAGCAGCTGGCCCCCGGACAGGGGGCAATATTCACCCCTCCACTTT. This gives the protein CASSWPPDRGQYSPLHF.

The V and J genes are TRBV5-1 and TRBJ2-1, with TRBD1 identical over 12 bases. CDR1 is SGHRS, CDR2 YFSETQ, per germline. The V segment lost 4 bases and the J segment 9 bases; nucleotides outside the gene matches: 11. The CDR3 has 16 amino acids. The CDR3 here is CASSPQPGQGAGEQFF. CDR3 DNA: TGCGCCAGCAGCCCGCAACCGGGACAGGGGGCGGGTGAGCAGTTCTTC. Complete variable domain (other parts from reference TRBV5-1 and TRBJ2-1): KAGVTQTPRYLIKTRGQQVTLSCSPISGHRSVSWYQQTPGQGLQFLFEYFSETQRNKGNFPGRFSGRQFSNSRSEMNVSTLELGDSALYLCASSPQPGQGAGEQFFGPGTRLTVL.